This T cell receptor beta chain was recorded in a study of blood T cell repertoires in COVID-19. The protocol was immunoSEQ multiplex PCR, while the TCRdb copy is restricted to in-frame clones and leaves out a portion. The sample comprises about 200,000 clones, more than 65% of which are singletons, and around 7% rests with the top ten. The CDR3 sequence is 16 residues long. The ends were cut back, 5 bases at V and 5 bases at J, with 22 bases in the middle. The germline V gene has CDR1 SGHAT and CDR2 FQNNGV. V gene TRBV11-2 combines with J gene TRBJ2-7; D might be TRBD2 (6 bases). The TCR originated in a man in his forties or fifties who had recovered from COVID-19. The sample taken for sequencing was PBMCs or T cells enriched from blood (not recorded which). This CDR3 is CASSVRFGGALNEQYF. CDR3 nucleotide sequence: TGTGCCAGCAGCGTACGGTTTGGAGGGGCGCTAAACGAGCAGTACTTC.